This T cell receptor (beta chain) was retrieved from a study of blood T cell repertoires in COVID-19. In the study overall: Sources were T cells, B-cell-depleted T cells, or PBMCs; the material itself was cDNA or gDNA.

Seattle enrolled patients during active infection and tracked them longitudinally. Here immunoSEQ multiplex PCR was the method, and the copy in TCRdb shows in-frame clones only, minus some. The sample has 400,000 or so clones; around 91% are singletons. The V and J ends lost 6 bases and 4 bases respectively, with 18 bases between them. This CDR3 region has 15 residues. CDR1 MDHEN and CDR2 SYDVKM come from the germline V gene. The V and J genes are TRBV28 and TRBJ1-1; D might be TRBD1 (6 bases). Source material: peripheral blood. The clonotype originates from a woman aged 40 to 55 with COVID-19, enrolled during active disease. The CDR3 DNA reads TGTGCCAGCAGGGAACCACAGGGTCGGGGCACTGAAGCTTTCTTT. This encodes CASREPQGRGTEAFF. Together with reference TRBV28 and TRBJ1-1, the CDR3 gives the full variable domain: DVKVTQSSRYLVKRTGEKVFLECVQDMDHENMFWYRQDPGLGLRLIYFSYDVKMKEKGDIPEGYSVSREKKERFSLILESASTNQTSMYLCASREPQGRGTEAFFGQGTRLTVV.